One sample yielded the 23 T cell receptor beta chains listed below, sequenced in a study of T cells in Graves' hyperthyroidism and ophthalmopathy. RNA transcripts served as the template for amplifying TCR beta CDR3 regions. Researchers ran a first-round RT-PCR on the TCR CDR3 using the HTBI primer set. A single record per CDR3 protein comes from TCRdb applying MiXCR to the multiplex PCR reads. The data show 500,000 to 550,000 distinct CDR3 sequences, about 20% seen once. The sequencing sample was made of blood. The receptors were sampled from a man between 35 and 55 years old with Graves' ophthalmopathy.

This clonotype was counted a few times. The CDR3 bases are TGTGCCAGCAGAGAGGGAGGCCGCTCCTACAATGAGCAGTTCTTC. The encoded protein is CASREGGRSYNEQFF. V gene TRBV6-1 combines with J gene TRBJ2-1; TRBD2 is a possible D gene (6 bases). This CDR3 region has 15 residues. Per the germline V gene, CDR1 is MNHNS and CDR2 is SASEGT. Trimming left V 6 bases short and J 0 bases short, with 12 bases between.

The chain combines TRBV11-2 with TRBJ2-7, with TRBD2 matching 14 bases. V lost 8 bases to trimming and J lost 6 bases; unmatched junction nucleotides: 27. The CDR3 length is 21 residues. Germline CDR1 and CDR2: SGHAT and FQNNGV. The CDR3 DNA is TGTGCCAGCGGATACCCCCCTACCGGGACTAGCGGGAGTCGGGTGTCTGGCGAGCAGTACTTC. As protein: CASGYPPTGTSGSRVSGEQYF.

In this sample, this clonotype turned up many times. V and J are TRBV28 and TRBJ2-7; D is tentatively TRBD1 or TRBD2 (5 bases each). This CDR3 comprises 17 residues. The V and J ends lost 1 base and 3 bases respectively, with 19 bases between them. Looked up from germline, CDR1 is MDHEN and CDR2 is SYDVKM. This chain's CDR3 is CASSLSSGGPSGYEQYF. DNA for the CDR3: TGTGCCAGCAGTTTATCCTCTGGGGGTCCCAGCGGCTACGAGCAGTACTTC.

A few counts support this clonotype. This sequence joins TRBV4-1 and TRBJ2-3; 12 positions match TRBD2. The CDR3 is made up of 18 amino acids. V lost 1 base to trimming and J lost 2 bases; unmatched junction nucleotides: 7. Germline CDR1 MGHRA, CDR2 YSYEKL. The DNA of the CDR3 is TGCGCCAGCAGCCAAGCTTCCCGGACTAGCGGGAACACAGATACGCAGTATTTT. It translates to CASSQASRTSGNTDTQYF.

This clonotype turned up a few times. The V gene is TRBV6-1, the J gene TRBJ2-3; D not resolved. Trimming cost V 7 bases and J 4 bases, with 15 bases left between them. CDR3 length: 14 residues. The germline V gene encodes CDR1 MNHNS and CDR2 SASEGT. The CDR3 protein is CASNLGWRADTQYF. The CDR3 coding sequence is TGTGCCAGCAACCTCGGATGGCGCGCAGATACGCAGTATTTT.

This clonotype was seen ten or more times. The chain has TRBV28 and TRBJ1-1; D remains unclear. CDR1 and CDR2 (germline): MDHEN, SYDVKM. This CDR3 comprises 12 residues. Trimming stripped 8 bases from V and 4 bases from J, with 11 bases between. The CDR3 DNA reads as TGTGCCAGCCTAGGAGACGTCACTGAAGCTTTCTTT. This translates into CASLGDVTEAFF.

The sample holds many counts of this clonotype. In nucleotides, the CDR3 is TGTGCCAGCAGTGAAGGGCAGCCTGCAGATACGCAGTATTTT. Translated: CASSEGQPADTQYF. The J gene is TRBJ2-3, the V gene TRBV2; the D is unclear. This CDR3 contains 14 residues. CDR1 is SNHLY and CDR2 is FYNNEI in the germline V gene. The V end lost 1 base, the J end lost 4 bases, and 9 bases lay between the germline ends.

The chain recombines TRBV6-2 or TRBV6-3 with TRBJ2-1; 9 bases map to TRBD2. This CDR3 has 12 amino acids. J gave up 9 bases and V 6 bases, and 3 bases lay outside the gene matches. In germline, CDR1 is MNHEY, CDR2 SVGEGT. The CDR3 DNA reads TGTGCCAGCAGACCTAGCGGGACTGAGCAGTTCTTC. Translated: CASRPSGTEQFF.

This chain connects TRBV20-1 to TRBJ1-2; D remains unclear. The CDR3 runs to 13 residues. The germline V gene has CDR1 DFQATT and CDR2 SNEGSKA (reference sequence). V lost 5 bases and J lost 1, with 11 bases in between. CDR3 amino acids: CSARPQINYGYTF. The CDR3 nucleotides read TGCAGTGCTCGCCCCCAGATTAACTATGGCTACACCTTC.

The V gene is TRBV30, the J gene TRBJ2-5; no reliable D call. The CDR3 totals 10 residues. V lost 7 bases and J lost 5, with 8 bases in between. Per germline, CDR1 GTSNPN and CDR2 SVGIG (reference sequence). CDR3 DNA sequence: TGTGCCTCTGGTCAGGAGACCCAGTACTTC. The encoded protein is CASGQETQYF.

Only a few counts were recorded for this clonotype. V and J are TRBV18 and TRBJ1-1; no reliable D call. Germline V gene data show CDR1 as KGHSH and CDR2 as LQKENI. The length of the CDR3 is 18 residues. With 2 bases removed from V and 1 base from J, the gap between germline ends came to 20 bases. CDR3 DNA sequence: TGTGCCAGCTCACCAGAGATGGTATCGGGTTCCCGGAACACTGAAGCTTTCTTT. It translates to CASSPEMVSGSRNTEAFF.

This clonotype came up many times. CDR3 nucleotide sequence: TGTGCCAGCAGCTCATTAGCGGTGAATGAGCAGTTCTTC. It specifies CASSSLAVNEQFF. V gene TRBV7-2 combines with J gene TRBJ2-1; D possibly corresponds to TRBD2 (6 bases). Trimming removed 4 bases from V and 7 bases from J, with 11 bases in between. Germline assignment: CDR1 SGHTA and CDR2 FQGNSA. The CDR3 is 13 amino acids. Variable domain in full (rest from reference TRBV7-2 and TRBJ2-1): GAGVSQSPSNKVTEKGKDVELRCDPISGHTALYWYRQSLGQGLEFLIYFQGNSAPDKSGLPSDRFSAERTGGSVSTLTIQRTQQEDSAVYLCASSSLAVNEQFFGPGTRLTVL.

This sequence joins TRBV9 and TRBJ2-5, with D possibly TRBD1 on 5 matching bases. Trimming pared 0 bases from V and 7 bases from J, leaving 13 bases between. The CDR3 contains 14 residues. Germline assignment: CDR1 SGDLS and CDR2 YYNGEE. This CDR3 is CASSVGQTLGTQYF. For the CDR3, the DNA is TGTGCCAGCAGCGTAGGACAGACCTTAGGGACCCAGTACTTC.

Notes on this clonotype: A much larger clone differs by one base, so this may be a read error. The rearrangement links TRBV28 to TRBJ1-1; 7 nucleotides match TRBD1. In germline, CDR1 is MDHEN, CDR2 SYDVKM. The length of the CDR3 is 14 residues. CDR3 nucleotides: TGTGCCAGCAGTAACGCAGGGGGGAACACTGAAGCTCTCTTT. It translates to CASSNAGGNTEALF.

This chain connects TRBV30 to TRBJ2-1, with 9 bases that match TRBD1. With V trimmed by 5 bases and J by 15 bases, 8 bases remained unmatched. Germline CDR1 GTSNPN, CDR2 SVGIG (reference sequence). The CDR3 spans 11 residues. CDR3 nucleotide sequence: TGTGCCTGGTCCACAGGGGGCGCGGTGTTCTTC. The encoded protein is CAWSTGGAVFF.

Only a few counts were recorded for this clonotype. V gene TRBV30 combines with J gene TRBJ2-7, with a tentative D call TRBD1 (5 bases). CDR1 is GTSNPN, CDR2 SVGIG, per germline (reference sequence). V dropped 2 bases and J dropped 3 bases, with 8 bases sitting between them. This CDR3 region has 12 residues. The CDR3 protein is CAWSNRLYEQYF. CDR3 bases: TGTGCCTGGAGTAACAGGCTCTACGAGCAGTACTTC.

V gene TRBV30 combines with J gene TRBJ1-6, with TRBD1 as a possible D gene (6 bases). The length of the CDR3 is 16 residues. Germline V gives CDR1 GTSNPN, CDR2 SVGIG (reference sequence). Trimming left V 4 bases short and J 8 bases short, with 21 bases between. The CDR3 DNA is TGTGCCTGGACAGGGGTTGGGGCTAATAATGATTCACCCCTCCACTTT. Translated: CAWTGVGANNDSPLHF.

This clonotype was seen more than once but under ten times. The V and J genes are TRBV6-2 or TRBV6-3 and TRBJ2-2; D unclear. Germline V gene data show CDR1 as MNHEY and CDR2 as SVGEGT. This CDR3 region has 15 residues. V dropped 2 bases and J dropped 3 bases, with 10 bases sitting between them. CDR3 amino acids: CASSYGRRYTGELFF. CDR3 bases: TGTGCCAGCAGTTACGGACGGCGATACACCGGGGAGCTGTTTTTT.

Many counts were recorded for this clonotype. The rearrangement uses TRBV7-3 and TRBJ2-3; a weak D match, TRBD1 (5 bases). The CDR3 length is 16 residues. The V end lost 1 base, the J end lost 0 bases, and 11 bases lay between the germline ends. Germline V gives CDR1 SGHTA, CDR2 FQGTGA. The CDR3 here is CASSLIGPGSTDTQYF. The CDR3 coding sequence is TGTGCCAGCAGCTTAATAGGGCCAGGGAGCACAGATACGCAGTATTTT.

The V and J genes are TRBV7-6 and TRBJ2-7, with D possibly being TRBD1 or TRBD2 (5 bases each). There are 15 residues in the CDR3. Germline lookup yields CDR1 SGHVS and CDR2 FNYEAQ. V lost 4 bases to trimming and J lost 3 bases, with 16 bases between them. The CDR3 DNA follows: TGTGCCAGCAGCTCCATTATAGAGGGGAACTACGAGCAGTACTTC. Translating it yields CASSSIIEGNYEQYF.

This chain connects TRBV29-1 to TRBJ2-5, with D perhaps matching TRBD2 (5 bases). V was cut by 7 bases and J by 2 bases, with 14 bases left in between. Germline CDR1 SQVTM, CDR2 ANQGSEA. The CDR3 sequence is 13 residues long. As DNA, the CDR3 is TGCAGCGGAGGAGGTGGCGGACAAGAGACCCAGTACTTC. This codes for CSGGGGGQETQYF.

The rearrangement uses TRBV3-1 and TRBJ2-2; 10 nucleotides agree with TRBD2. The CDR3 length is 14 residues. V lost 3 bases to trimming and J lost 7 bases; unmatched junction nucleotides: 2. Germline CDR1 and CDR2: LGHDT and YNNKEL (reference sequence). The CDR3 DNA reads TGTGCCAGCAGCCAGCGGACTAGCGGCGGGGAGCTGTTTTTT. Its protein product is CASSQRTSGGELFF.

This clonotype was recorded a few times. This sequence joins TRBV9 and TRBJ2-2; D is perhaps TRBD2 (6 bases). The V and J ends lost 4 bases and 4 bases respectively, with 17 bases between them. Germline loops: CDR1 SGDLS, CDR2 YYNGEE. The CDR3 runs to 16 residues. CDR3 sequence: CASSFQGAGSTGELFF. CDR3 DNA sequence: TGTGCCAGCAGCTTCCAGGGAGCCGGGAGCACCGGGGAGCTGTTTTTT.